The clone carrying this T cell receptor (beta chain) was seen once. In the authors' methods: Estimated nucleated cell counts came from reference gene primer amplification. Clones were sequenced by immunoSEQ multiplex PCR, and TCRdb holds only the in-frame ones, with some missing. V and J calls plus clone size are reproduced from that table; the DNA served to infer D and trimming. The repertoire has around 3,000 clones, approximately 92% of them found once; the top ten carry around 6%. The data were taken from a study of blood T cell repertoires in COVID-19. Study summary: Material from acute and convalescent COVID-19 was sourced from the United States, Italy and Spain. Sources were T cells, B-cell-depleted T cells, or PBMCs; the material itself was cDNA or gDNA.

The CDR3 consists of 16 residues. V was pared by 0 bases and J by 6 bases, with 13 bases between. Germline V CDR1 and CDR2: SGHRS, YFSETQ. The chain combines TRBV5-1 with TRBJ1-6, with a weak D call TRBD1 (5 bases). The sequence came from a human donor with active COVID-19. The donor label of this sample is uncertain. What was sequenced was peripheral blood. The CDR3 nucleotides read TGCGCCAGCAGCTTGGAATTCGGACACCTTAATTCACCCCTCCACTTT. This gives the protein CASSLEFGHLNSPLHF.